The 29 T cell receptor beta chains below all came from one sample that was sequenced in a study of cytomegalovirus exposure and HLA in healthy donors. The protocol was immunoSEQ multiplex PCR, while the TCRdb copy is restricted to in-frame clones and leaves out a portion. The table includes some 270,000 clones, just over 85% detected once. The sequenced sample was PBMCs. Source of these receptors: a woman aged 18-35 years in good health and CMV-seronegative.

The count of this clone is one. This chain joins TRBV5-4 and TRBJ2-7; 12 bases fit TRBD1. V lost 6 bases to trimming and J lost 0 bases; unmatched junction nucleotides: 10. Germline lookup yields CDR1 SGHNT and CDR2 YYREEE (reference sequence). CDR3 length equals 17 residues. CDR3 residues: CASKLGTGGQSSYEQYF. The CDR3 region has the DNA TGTGCCAGCAAATTAGGGACAGGGGGCCAAAGCTCCTACGAGCAGTACTTC.

The V call is TRBV10-3, the J call TRBJ2-7; D may be TRBD1 (5 bases). CDR1 and CDR2 (germline): ENHRY, SYGVKD. The ends were cut back, 3 bases at V and 6 bases at J, with 9 bases in the middle. The CDR3 length is 12 residues. The CDR3 loop reads CAISDRVAEQYF. In DNA, the CDR3 is TGTGCCATCAGTGACAGGGTGGCCGAGCAGTACTTC.

The chain couples TRBV5-4 to TRBJ1-1, with TRBD1 identical over 8 bases. This CDR3 spans 16 amino acids. V gave up 0 bases and J gave up 3 bases; unmatched junction bases: 7. Germline values: CDR1 SGHNT, CDR2 YYREEE (reference sequence). Here the CDR3 reads CASSLADRVMDTEAFF. The DNA of the CDR3 is TGTGCCAGCAGCTTGGCGGACAGGGTAATGGACACTGAAGCTTTCTTT. Full variable domain (rest looked up from reference TRBV5-4 and TRBJ1-1): ETGVTQSPTHLIKTRGQQVTLRCSSQSGHNTVSWYQQALGQGPQFIFQYYREEENGRGNFPPRFSGLQFPNYSSELNVNALELDDSALYLCASSLADRVMDTEAFFGQGTRLTVV.

The rearrangement joins TRBV5-1 to TRBJ2-7; the D gene is possibly TRBD1 (7 bases). Trimming took 4 bases from V and 6 from J, leaving 14 bases between them. Germline assignment: CDR1 SGHRS and CDR2 YFSETQ. This CDR3 spans 13 amino acids. The CDR3 nucleotides are TGCGCCAGCAGCGCCCCAGGGGGAGGCGAGCAGTACTTC. Amino acids: CASSAPGGGEQYF.

A few counts support this clone. V usage is TRBV5-6 and J usage is TRBJ1-4; a weak D match, TRBD1 (5 bases). The CDR3 is 13 residues long. CDR1 and CDR2 from the germline V gene are SGHDT and YYEEEE. V dropped 2 bases and J dropped 5 bases, with 7 bases sitting between them. The CDR3 sequence: CASSLSGNEKLFF. The CDR3 nucleotides read TGTGCCAGCAGCTTATCAGGGAATGAAAAACTGTTTTTT.

This chain connects TRBV5-1 to TRBJ2-7; 8 nucleotides align to TRBD1. The V and J ends lost 7 bases and 3 bases, in that order; junction bases with no gene match: 9. The germline CDR1 and CDR2 sequences are SGHRS and YFSETQ. This CDR3 region has 14 residues. The CDR3 DNA sequence: TGCGCCAGCGGCCAACCCGACAGGGGCTACGAGCAGTACTTC. It is translated as CASGQPDRGYEQYF. Complete variable domain (other parts from reference TRBV5-1 and TRBJ2-7): KAGVTQTPRYLIKTRGQQVTLSCSPISGHRSVSWYQQTPGQGLQFLFEYFSETQRNKGNFPGRFSGRQFSNSRSEMNVSTLELGDSALYLCASGQPDRGYEQYFGPGTRLTVT.

The chain uses TRBV6-5 and TRBJ1-1; 7 nucleotides agree with TRBD1. Germline V gene sequence: CDR1 MNHEY, CDR2 SVGAGI. This CDR3 spans 16 amino acids. The V and J ends lost 4 bases and 4 bases, in that order; junction bases with no gene match: 12. CDR3: CASSSLPGQRTTEAFF. The CDR3 region has the DNA TGTGCCAGCAGTTCTCTACCGGGACAGAGGACCACTGAAGCTTTCTTT.

CDR3 in amino acids: CASSRDTENTEAFF. CDR3 bases: TGTGCCAGCAGCCGGGACACAGAGAACACTGAAGCTTTCTTT. The chain uses TRBV9 and TRBJ1-1, with D possibly TRBD1 on 6 matching bases. Germline CDR1 SGDLS, CDR2 YYNGEE. V lost 4 bases and J 1 base, leaving 11 bases between the germline ends. There are 14 residues in the CDR3. The entire variable domain, with the rest obtained from reference TRBV9 and TRBJ1-1, is as follows: DSGVTQTPKHLITATGQRVTLRCSPRSGDLSVYWYQQSLDQGLQFLIQYYNGEERAKGNILERFSAQQFPDLHSELNLSSLELGDSALYFCASSRDTENTEAFFGQGTRLTVV.

This chain joins TRBV14 and TRBJ2-2; 16 nucleotides agree with TRBD2. The CDR3 is 20 amino acids. From germline, CDR1 is SGHDN and CDR2 FVKESK. The trim removed 6 bases at V and 5 bases at J, leaving 15 bases unmatched. CDR3 sequence: CASRPPPGLAGGPETGELFF. The CDR3 DNA is TGTGCCAGCAGGCCCCCTCCGGGACTAGCGGGAGGGCCGGAAACCGGGGAGCTGTTTTTT.

This clone was counted a single time. This CDR3 is also generated by other DNA sequences in the sample. The rearrangement uses TRBV6-5 and TRBJ1-5; possible D gene TRBD1, 5 bases. The CDR3 runs 13 residues. With 7 bases removed from V and 2 bases from J, the gap between germline ends came to 9 bases. The V gene's germline CDR1 is MNHEY and CDR2 SVGAGI. The CDR3 DNA follows: TGTGCCAGCAAAGGGGAGGGCAATCAGCCCCAGCATTTT. As protein: CASKGEGNQPQHF.

This chain links TRBV7-8 with TRBJ2-7, with 12 nucleotides matching TRBD1. This CDR3 has 16 residues. Germline V gene data show CDR1 as SGHVS and CDR2 as FQNEAQ. V was pared by 5 bases and J by 7 bases, with 12 bases of the junction left unmatched. The CDR3 DNA reads as TGTGCCAGCAGCATCCGGGACAGGGGGCGAAAAGGAGAGCAGTACTTC. Protein: CASSIRDRGRKGEQYF.

The chain links TRBV18 to TRBJ1-2, with a tentative D call TRBD1 (6 bases). Germline V gene sequence: CDR1 KGHSH, CDR2 LQKENI. The V and J ends lost 2 bases and 4 bases respectively, with 14 bases between them. This CDR3 contains 15 residues. The CDR3 region is CASSPGQMLLYGYTF. CDR3 nucleotide sequence: TGTGCCAGCTCACCAGGACAGATGTTACTCTATGGCTACACCTTC.

The chain is built from TRBV5-1 and TRBJ1-4; D is possibly TRBD1 (5 bases). The V gene's germline CDR1 is SGHRS and CDR2 YFSETQ. CDR3 length: 15 amino acids. With 2 bases removed from V and 6 bases from J, the gap between germline ends came to 14 bases. CDR3: CASSFLPGSDEKLFF. The CDR3, as DNA: TGCGCCAGCAGCTTTTTGCCAGGGTCCGATGAAAAACTGTTTTTT.

The chain joins TRBV5-8 to TRBJ2-2; 8 nucleotides agree with TRBD2. Germline CDR1 SGHTS, CDR2 YDEGEE. V lost 3 bases to trimming and J lost 0 bases; unmatched junction nucleotides: 4. This CDR3 has 16 residues. The chain's CDR3 is CASSWSGSSNTGELFF. CDR3 sequence (DNA): TGTGCCAGCAGCTGGAGCGGGAGTTCGAACACCGGGGAGCTGTTTTTT.

This clone appeared once. The J gene is TRBJ1-2, the V gene TRBV7-9; possible D gene TRBD1, 5 bases. V lost 0 bases and J 1 base, leaving 12 bases between the germline ends. CDR1 SEHNR and CDR2 FQNEAQ come from the germline V gene (reference sequence). The CDR3 has 16 amino acids. The CDR3 DNA follows: TGTGCCAGCAGCTTAGCGCCACAGGTTCATAACTATGGCTACACCTTC. Translation: CASSLAPQVHNYGYTF.

This chain joins TRBV19 and TRBJ1-5; TRBD1 aligns across 11 bases. The V gene end was trimmed by 6 bases and the J gene end by 0 bases; junction bases not matched to a gene: 7. CDR1 is LNHDA and CDR2 is SQIVND in the germline V gene (reference sequence). This CDR3 is built from 17 residues. The CDR3 DNA reads as TGTGCCAGTAGACGATCCGGGACAGGGGGTAGCAATCAGCCCCAGCATTTT. It specifies CASRRSGTGGSNQPQHF.

The chain is built from TRBV7-3 and TRBJ1-1; 10 bases line up with TRBD1. Per the germline V gene, CDR1 is SGHTA and CDR2 is FQGTGA. There are 15 residues in the CDR3. V gave up 5 bases and J gave up 7 bases; unmatched junction bases: 10. The DNA of the CDR3 is TGTGCCAGCAGCCCTAGGACAGGGGGACGTAGTGAAGCTTTCTTT. This translates into CASSPRTGGRSEAFF.

Concerning this clone itself: The sample has other DNA sequences that encode this CDR3 too. The chain joins TRBV6-5 to TRBJ1-5; 9 bases line up with TRBD1. The CDR3 is 14 amino acids. Germline V lookup: CDR1 MNHEY, CDR2 SVGAGI. Unmatched junction bases numbered 2, after V lost 6 bases and J lost 2 bases. The CDR3 spells CASSRDRGNQPQHF. DNA of the CDR3: TGTGCCAGCAGCCGGGACAGGGGCAATCAGCCCCAGCATTTT.

This rearrangement joins TRBV19 to TRBJ2-3; D call uncertain. The CDR3 covers 11 residues. Germline V CDR1 and CDR2: LNHDA, SQIVND (reference sequence). Trimming stripped 3 bases from V and 6 bases from J, with 4 bases between. CDR3 coding DNA: TGTGCCAGTAGTATTATGGATACGCAGTATTTT. Translating gives CASSIMDTQYF. Variable domain in full (rest from reference TRBV19 and TRBJ2-3): DGGITQSPKYLFRKEGQNVTLSCEQNLNHDAMYWYRQDPGQGLRLIYYSQIVNDFQKGDIAEGYSVSREKKESFPLTVTSAQKNPTAFYLCASSIMDTQYFGPGTRLTVL.

The rearrangement uses TRBV5-4 and TRBJ2-5; D gene ambiguous. This CDR3 has 13 amino acids. V gave up 0 bases and J gave up 7 bases, with 10 bases separating them. Germline V gene data show CDR1 as SGHNT and CDR2 as YYREEE (reference sequence). CDR3 sequence: CASSLGLPGTQYF. The CDR3 region has the DNA TGTGCCAGCAGCTTGGGACTCCCCGGGACCCAGTACTTC.

The chain is built from TRBV27 and TRBJ1-1; TRBD1 matches 7 bases. Germline CDR1 MNHEY, CDR2 SMNVEV (reference sequence). This CDR3 is 14 amino acids long. After removal of 5 bases from V and 4 bases from J, the junction contained 7 bases not matched to a gene. The CDR3 protein is CASSHRGGGTEAFF. As DNA, the CDR3 is TGTGCCAGCAGTCACAGGGGTGGTGGCACTGAAGCTTTCTTT.

The chain employs TRBV6-5 and TRBJ2-5; 7 bases line up with TRBD2. The CDR3 has 16 amino acids. V gave up 2 bases and J gave up 2 bases; unmatched junction bases: 8. CDR1 MNHEY and CDR2 SVGAGI come from the germline V gene. The CDR3 coding sequence is TGTGCCAGCAGTTACGGAGGGGAGGGGCGGCAAGAGACCCAGTACTTC. It is translated as CASSYGGEGRQETQYF.

The chain employs TRBV7-9 and TRBJ2-2; D is possibly TRBD1 (6 bases). Germline V gene sequence: CDR1 SEHNR, CDR2 FQNEAQ (reference sequence). This CDR3 contains 15 residues. The V end was cut by 6 bases, the J end by 0 bases, with 11 bases between. CDR3 coding DNA: TGTGCCAGCAGTCCCGGGACAACGAACACCGGGGAGCTGTTTTTT. Translated, it gives CASSPGTTNTGELFF.

V and J are TRBV6-1 and TRBJ1-5; no definite D call. CDR1 is MNHNS, CDR2 SASEGT, per germline. With 8 bases removed from V and 0 bases from J, the gap between germline ends came to 11 bases. This CDR3 has 14 amino acids. This CDR3 reads CASLLSYSNQPQHF. The CDR3 bases are TGTGCCAGCCTCCTTTCTTATAGCAATCAGCCCCAGCATTTT.

This sequence joins TRBV21-1 and TRBJ1-2. TRBV21-1 is a pseudogene. The CDR3 sequence is 15 residues long. CDR3 in DNA: TGTGCCAGCAGCAAAGAGGTGAGTCCCCAGCGAGGCTACACCTTC. Translation gives CASSKEVSPQRGYTF.

This clone was picked up one time. This chain links TRBV6-6 with TRBJ1-2; 8 positions match TRBD1. Per the germline V gene, CDR1 is MNHNY and CDR2 is SVGAGI (reference sequence). The V segment lost 5 bases and the J segment 5 bases; nucleotides outside the gene matches: 10. This CDR3 region has 15 residues. CDR3 in amino acids: CASSLGDRTSYGYTF. CDR3 coding DNA: TGTGCCAGCAGTCTTGGGGACAGGACCTCTTATGGCTACACCTTC.

V and J are TRBV23-1 and TRBJ1-2; no clear D. TRBV23-1 is an ORF, with its function uncertain. The V gene lost 7 bases and the J gene lost 0 bases, with 12 bases spanning the gap. The CDR3 runs to 14 residues. In DNA, the CDR3 is TGCGCCAGCAAGTTGGAGGGTCCTAACTATGGCTACACCTTC. Protein product: CASKLEGPNYGYTF.

This chain's CDR3 is CACQQGWGAPLHF. The CDR3 DNA follows: TGTGCCTGCCAACAGGGGTGGGGAGCACCCCTCCACTTT. The chain recombines TRBV30 with TRBJ1-6, with TRBD1 identical over 7 bases. There are 13 residues in the CDR3. CDR1 GTSNPN and CDR2 SVGIG come from the germline V gene (reference sequence). Trimming took 6 bases from V and 11 from J; bases not matched to a gene: 10.

The chain combines TRBV4-1 with TRBJ1-5; possible D gene TRBD1, 6 bases. Germline values: CDR1 MGHRA, CDR2 YSYEKL. The CDR3 is made up of 16 amino acids. The V end lost 3 bases, the J end lost 0 bases, and 12 bases lay between the germline ends. CDR3 protein: CASSHRDTNSNQPQHF. CDR3 DNA sequence: TGCGCCAGCAGCCACCGGGACACAAATAGCAATCAGCCCCAGCATTTT.